The next 29 T cell receptor beta chains were all read from a single sample in a study of radiotherapy plus CTLA-4 blockade in lung cancer. Here immunoSEQ multiplex PCR was the method, and the copy in TCRdb shows in-frame clones only, minus some. The sample holds approximately 98,000 clones, approximately 78% seen once. Material: peripheral blood, obtained from a patient treated with radiotherapy plus ipilimumab. These TCRs come from a human donor with non-small cell lung cancer who had a partial response to radiotherapy plus ipilimumab.

The V and J genes are TRBV19 and TRBJ2-5; 11 nucleotides match TRBD1. CDR3 length: 15 residues. Germline assignment: CDR1 LNHDA and CDR2 SQIVND (reference sequence). V was pared by 3 bases and J by 3 bases, with 3 bases of the junction left unmatched. This chain's CDR3 is CASSMGDRGEETQYF. DNA for the CDR3: TGTGCCAGTAGTATGGGGGACAGGGGGGAAGAGACCCAGTACTTC.

This clone came up a few times. V and J are TRBV19 and TRBJ2-7; TRBD1 matches at 9 bases. The CDR3 covers 15 residues. Germline trimming cut 9 bases from V and 4 bases from J; bases unmatched to any gene: 13. Germline V gene lookup returns CDR1 LNHDA and CDR2 SQIVND (reference sequence). CDR3 DNA sequence: TGTGCCAGCTCCGCTTACGGGACAGGGAATTACGAGCAGTACTTC. Protein: CASSAYGTGNYEQYF.

The chain links TRBV5-1 to TRBJ1-2, with TRBD1 matching over 9 bases. CDR1 is SGHRS and CDR2 is YFSETQ in the germline V gene. This CDR3 is 14 amino acids long. J was trimmed by 8 bases and V by 0 bases; bases with no gene match: 5. The CDR3 is CASSLAQGAEGYTF. The CDR3 DNA reads as TGCGCCAGCAGCTTGGCACAGGGGGCGGAGGGCTACACCTTC.

The chain recombines TRBV21-1 with TRBJ2-7; the D call in the table, TRBD1, was not verified against the DNA. TRBV21-1 is annotated as a pseudogene. The CDR3 length is 16 residues. Here the CDR3 reads CASSLHGQAYSYEQYF. For the CDR3, the DNA is TGTGCCAGCAGCCTCCACGGACAGGCCTACTCCTACGAGCAGTACTTC.

Only a few counts were recorded for this clone. The V gene is TRBV11-2, the J gene TRBJ2-7; no clear D gene. Trimming took off 5 bases at V and 3 bases at J, with 14 bases between the two ends. The CDR3 length is 14 residues. In germline, CDR1 is SGHAT, CDR2 FQNNGV. DNA of the CDR3: TGTGCCAGCAGCGAGGCCGGGTTCTTCTACGAGCAGTACTTC. Its translation is CASSEAGFFYEQYF.

This chain uses TRBV27 with TRBJ2-7, with TRBD2 matching 7 bases. Trimming removed 5 bases from V and 5 bases from J; junction bases left unmatched: 9. The CDR3 loop spans 14 amino acids. Germline CDR1 MNHEY, CDR2 SMNVEV (reference sequence). CDR3 nucleotide sequence: TGTGCCAGCAGTCGGCGAAGCGGGATCCACGAGCAGTACTTC. Its translation: CASSRRSGIHEQYF.

V usage is TRBV2 and J usage is TRBJ2-7, with TRBD2 matching over 8 bases. Germline loops: CDR1 SNHLY, CDR2 FYNNEI. Trimming took 4 bases from V and 4 from J; bases not matched to a gene: 9. The CDR3 has 15 amino acids. The CDR3 region is CASSATSGGVYEQYF. CDR3 nucleotides: TGTGCCAGCAGTGCTACTAGCGGAGGGGTTTACGAGCAGTACTTC.

The rearrangement links TRBV7-2 to TRBJ1-1; 7 nucleotides match TRBD1. The trim removed 5 bases at V and 5 bases at J, leaving 5 bases unmatched. CDR3 length: 13 residues. Germline-derived CDR1 and CDR2 are SGHTA and FQGNSA. CDR3 amino acids: CASSVTGWTEAFF. CDR3 in DNA: TGTGCCAGCAGCGTGACAGGGTGGACTGAAGCTTTCTTT. Filled out from reference TRBV7-2 and TRBJ1-1, the complete variable domain reads GAGVSQSPSNKVTEKGKDVELRCDPISGHTALYWYRQSLGQGLEFLIYFQGNSAPDKSGLPSDRFSAERTGGSVSTLTIQRTQQEDSAVYLCASSVTGWTEAFFGQGTRLTVV.

This clone appeared once. Within the sample, other DNA sequences also encode this same CDR3. The V gene is TRBV5-1, the J gene TRBJ2-7, with 8 nucleotides matching TRBD1. V lost 3 bases, J lost 3 bases, and 2 bases stayed unmatched. From germline, CDR1 is SGHRS and CDR2 YFSETQ. The CDR3 length is 13 residues. This chain's CDR3 is CASSSGQGYEQYF. CDR3 nucleotides: TGCGCCAGCAGCTCCGGACAGGGCTACGAGCAGTACTTC.

The gene calls are TRBV19 and TRBJ1-2; maybe TRBD1 (6 bases). Between the trimmed V and J ends, which lost 6 bases and 4 bases, there was a span of 18 bases. Germline lookup yields CDR1 LNHDA and CDR2 SQIVND (reference sequence). CDR3 size: 15 residues. The CDR3 sequence is CASRGSWTATYGYTF. Written as DNA, the CDR3 is TGTGCCAGTAGGGGTTCATGGACAGCGACCTATGGCTACACCTTC. The complete variable domain, with remaining parts taken from reference TRBV19 and TRBJ1-2, reads DGGITQSPKYLFRKEGQNVTLSCEQNLNHDAMYWYRQDPGQGLRLIYYSQIVNDFQKGDIAEGYSVSREKKESFPLTVTSAQKNPTAFYLCASRGSWTATYGYTFGSGTRLTVV.

V and J are TRBV28 and TRBJ1-3; D ambiguous. Germline V lookup: CDR1 MDHEN, CDR2 SYDVKM. V was trimmed by 8 bases and J by 0 bases, leaving 11 bases between them. This CDR3 contains 14 residues. Here the CDR3 reads CASYPGVSGNTIYF. The CDR3 nucleotides are TGTGCCAGCTACCCGGGTGTCTCTGGAAACACCATATATTTT.

The chain has TRBV7-3 and TRBJ1-1, with 7 bases aligning to TRBD1. Trimming at V came to 5 bases and at J to 4 bases, leaving 7 bases not matched to a gene. The length of the CDR3 is 14 residues. Germline V gives CDR1 SGHTA, CDR2 FQGTGA. DNA of the CDR3: TGTGCCAGCAGCCCCCAGACAGGGAGCACTGAAGCTTTCTTT. Translated, it gives CASSPQTGSTEAFF.

The chain links TRBV19 to TRBJ2-1, with 15 bases fitting TRBD2. CDR3 length equals 16 residues. The V gene's germline CDR1 is LNHDA and CDR2 SQIVND (reference sequence). J lost 6 bases, V lost 5 bases, and 5 bases had no gene match. The CDR3 sequence is CASSLRTSGGGNEQFF. The CDR3 DNA is TGTGCCAGTAGTTTACGGACTAGCGGGGGGGGCAATGAGCAGTTCTTC.

The genes are TRBV9 and TRBJ2-2, with D tentatively TRBD1 (5 bases). CDR3 length: 14 residues. CDR1 and CDR2 from the germline V gene are SGDLS and YYNGEE. V lost 2 bases and J 8 bases, leaving 13 bases between the germline ends. The CDR3 DNA sequence: TGTGCCAGCAGCGTTAGTCTAGGGGTGGGGGAGCTGTTTTTT. As protein: CASSVSLGVGELFF. The variable domain in full, completed from reference TRBV9 and TRBJ2-2, reads DSGVTQTPKHLITATGQRVTLRCSPRSGDLSVYWYQQSLDQGLQFLIQYYNGEERAKGNILERFSAQQFPDLHSELNLSSLELGDSALYFCASSVSLGVGELFFGEGSRLTVL.

The rearrangement uses TRBV6-6 and TRBJ2-1; 9 positions match TRBD2. J was trimmed by 6 bases and V by 0 bases; bases with no gene match: 6. The CDR3 covers 16 residues. The germline V gene has CDR1 MNHNY and CDR2 SVGAGI (reference sequence). The CDR3 bases are TGTGCCAGCAGTTACTCGGGCGGGAGGGCGACCAATGAGCAGTTCTTC. It is translated as CASSYSGGRATNEQFF.

The rearrangement joins TRBV20-1 to TRBJ2-1; D unclear. The CDR3 length is 8 residues. The germline V gene encodes CDR1 DFQATT and CDR2 SNEGSKA (reference sequence). Trimming removed 0 bases from V and 14 bases from J, with 2 bases in between. CDR3 region: CSARDKFF. CDR3 DNA sequence: TGCAGTGCTAGAGATAAGTTCTTC.

There are a few counts of this clone. DNA for the CDR3: TGTGCCAGCTCACCGAACCGGACAGGGTTTGGAGCCGGGGAGCTGTTTTTT. This codes for CASSPNRTGFGAGELFF. J is TRBJ2-2 and V is TRBV18; 8 nucleotides align to TRBD1. This CDR3 is 17 amino acids long. Unmatched junction bases numbered 12, after V lost 3 bases and J lost 6 bases. In germline, CDR1 is KGHSH, CDR2 LQKENI.

The chain joins TRBV18 to TRBJ2-1; 9 bases agree with TRBD2. V lost 1 base, J lost 3 bases, and 4 bases stayed unmatched. The germline V gene has CDR1 KGHSH and CDR2 LQKENI. The CDR3 totals 16 residues. CDR3: CASSPLGGGGYNEQFF. The DNA of the CDR3 is TGTGCCAGCTCACCACTAGGCGGGGGGGGCTACAATGAGCAGTTCTTC. The full variable domain, rest sourced from reference TRBV18 and TRBJ2-1, is NAGVMQNPRHLVRRRGQEARLRCSPMKGHSHVYWYRQLPEEGLKFMVYLQKENIIDESGMPKERFSAEFPKEGPSILRIQQVVRGDSAAYFCASSPLGGGGYNEQFFGPGTRLTVL.

This chain joins TRBV10-3 and TRBJ2-7, with TRBD2 identical over 7 bases. CDR3 size: 17 residues. Germline CDR1 ENHRY, CDR2 SYGVKD. The V gene end was trimmed by 4 bases and the J gene end by 3 bases; junction bases not matched to a gene: 15. The CDR3 region is CAISATPGGGPDYEQYF. The CDR3 DNA is TGTGCCATCAGTGCTACACCCGGGGGAGGGCCCGACTACGAGCAGTACTTC.

The chain recombines TRBV7-2 with TRBJ2-3; 10 bases are shared with TRBD1. V trimming: 5 bases; J trimming: 1 base; junction bases outside the gene matches: 12. CDR3 size: 18 residues. Germline lookup yields CDR1 SGHTA and CDR2 FQGNSA. CDR3: CASSRRGTGEVRTDTQYF. The CDR3, as DNA: TGTGCCAGCAGCCGCAGGGGGACAGGGGAGGTGCGCACAGATACGCAGTATTTT.

The chain carries TRBV5-1 and TRBJ2-1, with D possibly TRBD2 on 7 matching bases. V lost 6 bases, J lost 2 bases, and 18 bases lay in between. Looked up from germline, CDR1 is SGHRS and CDR2 is YFSETQ. The CDR3 length is 16 residues. The CDR3 DNA reads TGCGCCAGCAAACCCCGGGGGGCAGGTCCCTACAATGAGCAGTTCTTC. Its translation: CASKPRGAGPYNEQFF.

The chain employs TRBV7-8 and TRBJ1-4, with 7 positions matching TRBD1. Losses at the gene ends were 8 bases for V and 5 bases for J; bases not matched to a gene: 8. This CDR3 has 14 amino acids. Germline V lookup: CDR1 SGHVS, CDR2 FQNEAQ. The CDR3 DNA sequence: TGTGCCAGCGGACGGGACAGAGGAAATGAAAAACTGTTTTTT. It yields the protein CASGRDRGNEKLFF.

The chain carries TRBV10-3 and TRBJ1-5, with D perhaps TRBD1 (6 bases). V lost 9 bases and J lost 7, with 16 bases in between. This CDR3 is built from 13 residues. In germline, CDR1 is ENHRY, CDR2 SYGVKD. The CDR3 here is CAMGGQWGQPQHF. CDR3 in DNA: TGTGCCATGGGGGGGCAGTGGGGACAGCCCCAGCATTTT.

The V and J genes are TRBV30 and TRBJ2-7; TRBD1 agrees at 8 bases. CDR1 is GTSNPN, CDR2 SVGIG, per germline (reference sequence). The V segment lost 8 bases and the J segment 2 bases; nucleotides outside the gene matches: 11. The CDR3 contains 14 residues. CDR3 sequence reads: CADEPDRVPYEQYF. The CDR3 nucleotides read TGTGCCGATGAACCGGACAGGGTTCCCTACGAGCAGTACTTC.

This chain uses TRBV6-5 with TRBJ1-1, with 7 bases aligning to TRBD1. J gave up 4 bases and V 2 bases, and 4 bases lay outside the gene matches. The CDR3 consists of 14 residues. Germline CDR1 reads MNHEY; CDR2 reads SVGAGI. This CDR3 is CASSYEGARTEAFF. The CDR3, as DNA: TGTGCCAGCAGTTACGAGGGGGCGCGCACTGAAGCTTTCTTT.

This clone has a handful of counts. The chain uses TRBV6-1 and TRBJ2-7; D might be TRBD2 (5 bases). CDR3 size: 15 residues. V was cut by 0 bases and J by 2 bases, with 11 bases left in between. Per germline, CDR1 MNHNS and CDR2 SASEGT. DNA of the CDR3: TGTGCCAGCAGTGAAGCGGGTGGAGGACCCTACGAGCAGTACTTC. As protein: CASSEAGGGPYEQYF.

The chain uses TRBV18 and TRBJ2-5; D not certain. The CDR3 loop spans 16 amino acids. Germline assignment: CDR1 KGHSH and CDR2 LQKENI. Trimming left V 3 bases short and J 0 bases short, with 14 bases between. The CDR3 bases are TGTGCCAGCTCACCCATAGCTCCTGGGTACCAAGAGACCCAGTACTTC. Its translation: CASSPIAPGYQETQYF.

V gene TRBV27 combines with J gene TRBJ1-5; D is possibly TRBD1 (5 bases). Germline lookup yields CDR1 MNHEY and CDR2 SMNVEV (reference sequence). This CDR3 spans 15 amino acids. Trimming shortened V by 0 bases and J by 9 bases, and 15 bases separated the two germline ends. The CDR3 coding sequence is TGTGCCAGCAGTTTATCGGCGGGACCTTTGGGGCCCCAGCATTTT. Translation: CASSLSAGPLGPQHF.

The chain employs TRBV7-9 and TRBJ2-7; a weak D match, TRBD1 (6 bases). From germline, CDR1 is SEHNR and CDR2 FQNEAQ (reference sequence). The CDR3 covers 13 residues. Deletions cut 2 bases from V and 2 bases from J, with 7 bases between. The CDR3 DNA reads TGTGCCAGCAGCTTAAACAGGGCCTACGAGCAGTACTTC. It codes for CASSLNRAYEQYF.